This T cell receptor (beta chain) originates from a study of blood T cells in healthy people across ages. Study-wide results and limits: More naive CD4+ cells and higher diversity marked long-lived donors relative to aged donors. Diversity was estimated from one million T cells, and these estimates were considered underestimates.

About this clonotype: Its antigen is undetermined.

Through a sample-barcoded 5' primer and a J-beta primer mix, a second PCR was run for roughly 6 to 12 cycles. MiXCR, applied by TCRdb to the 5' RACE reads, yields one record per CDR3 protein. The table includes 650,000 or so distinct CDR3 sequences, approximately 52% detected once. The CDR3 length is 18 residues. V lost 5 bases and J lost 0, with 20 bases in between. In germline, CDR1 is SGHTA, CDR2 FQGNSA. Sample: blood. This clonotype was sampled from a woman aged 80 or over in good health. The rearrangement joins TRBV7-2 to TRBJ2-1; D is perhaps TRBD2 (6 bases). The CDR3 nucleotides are TGTGCCAGCAGCACTCTACCCCGGACTACCAGCTCCTACAATGAGCAGTTCTTC. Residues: CASSTLPRTTSSYNEQFF.